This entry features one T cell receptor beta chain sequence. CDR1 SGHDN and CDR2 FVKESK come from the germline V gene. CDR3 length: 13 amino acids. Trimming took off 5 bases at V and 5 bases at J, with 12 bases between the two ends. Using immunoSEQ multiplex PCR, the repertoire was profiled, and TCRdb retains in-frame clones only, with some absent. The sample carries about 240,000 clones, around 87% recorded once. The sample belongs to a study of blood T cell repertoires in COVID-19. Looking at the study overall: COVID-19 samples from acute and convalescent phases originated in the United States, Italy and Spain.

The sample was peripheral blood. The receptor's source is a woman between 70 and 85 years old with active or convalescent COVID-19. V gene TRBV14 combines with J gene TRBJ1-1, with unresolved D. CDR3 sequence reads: CASSFAGRTEAFF. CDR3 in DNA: TGTGCCAGCAGCTTCGCGGGGAGGACTGAAGCTTTCTTT.